The 30 T cell receptor beta chains given below trace back to one sample, sequenced in a study of T cell changes during pregnancy in multiple sclerosis. Using immunoSEQ multiplex PCR, the repertoire was profiled, and TCRdb retains in-frame clones only, with some absent. The sample holds about 100,000 clones, about 90% seen once. This material consisted of peripheral blood, taken in the second trimester of pregnancy. The receptors were gathered from a female donor with multiple sclerosis, enrolled in a pregnancy study.

V gene TRBV6-1 combines with J gene TRBJ2-7; D not resolved. CDR1 is MNHNS and CDR2 is SASEGT in the germline V gene. The CDR3 is 10 amino acids. V lost 10 bases to trimming and J lost 1 base, with 5 bases between them. The CDR3 spells CATGSYEQYF. The CDR3 DNA reads TGTGCCACAGGTTCCTACGAGCAGTACTTC.

This clone has just a few counts. The V call is TRBV30, the J call TRBJ2-1; D not certain. The germline V and J ends were trimmed by 2 bases and 7 bases, with 12 bases remaining between them. This CDR3 spans 13 amino acids. From germline, CDR1 is GTSNPN and CDR2 SVGIG (reference sequence). The CDR3 DNA reads TGTGCCTGGAGTTCGTTGAGGTGGAATGAGCAGTTCTTC. Translation gives CAWSSLRWNEQFF.

Only one count was recorded for this clone. V and J are TRBV4-3 and TRBJ2-3, with TRBD2 matching over 9 bases. With 0 bases clipped from V and 2 bases from J, the junction kept 6 bases outside the gene matches. The CDR3 consists of 17 residues. CDR1 and CDR2 (germline): LGHNA, YSLEER. Here the CDR3 reads CASSQEPAGGLTDTQYF. Here the CDR3 DNA reads TGCGCCAGCAGCCAAGAACCAGCGGGAGGCCTCACAGATACGCAGTATTTT.

The chain has TRBV7-9 and TRBJ2-3; 14 bases align to TRBD2. The J segment lost 1 base and the V segment lost 4 bases, leaving 1 base of the junction unmatched. Looked up from germline, CDR1 is SEHNR and CDR2 is FQNEAQ (reference sequence). The CDR3 sequence is 16 residues long. The CDR3 here is CASSWGLAGGTDTQYF. The CDR3 DNA follows: TGTGCCAGCAGCTGGGGACTAGCGGGAGGCACAGATACGCAGTATTTT. Supplemented by reference TRBV7-9 and TRBJ2-3, the full variable domain reads DTGVSQNPRHKITKRGQNVTFRCDPISEHNRLYWYRQTLGQGPEFLTYFQNEAQLEKSRLLSDRFSAERPKGSFSTLEIQRTEQGDSAMYLCASSWGLAGGTDTQYFGPGTRLTVL.

The chain employs TRBV19 and TRBJ2-2, with D unresolved. Germline V gene data show CDR1 as LNHDA and CDR2 as SQIVND (reference sequence). The CDR3 runs to 14 residues. V lost 3 bases, J lost 7 bases, and 12 bases lay in between. CDR3 residues: CASSIRQAGGELFF. DNA for the CDR3: TGTGCCAGTAGTATCCGGCAGGCAGGCGGGGAGCTGTTTTTT.

This chain connects TRBV7-2 to TRBJ2-3, with TRBD2 identical over 8 bases. Trimming cost V 2 bases and J 1 base; bases outside gene matches: 2. The CDR3 is made up of 15 amino acids. Germline values: CDR1 SGHTA, CDR2 FQGNSA. DNA for the CDR3: TGTGCCAGCAGCTTACAAGCGGGAGGCACAGATACGCAGTATTTT. Its translation is CASSLQAGGTDTQYF.

This chain uses TRBV6-1 with TRBJ1-5; 7 bases are a match to TRBD1. Germline CDR1 reads MNHNS; CDR2 reads SASEGT. The junction had 5 bases not matched to a gene; V was cut back by 5 bases and J by 1 base. This CDR3 region has 15 residues. The CDR3 spells CASSLQGYSNQPQHF. The CDR3 DNA is TGTGCCAGCAGTCTACAGGGGTACAGCAATCAGCCCCAGCATTTT.

The chain is built from TRBV28 and TRBJ2-7; D remains unclear. CDR1 is MDHEN, CDR2 SYDVKM, per germline. Trimming cost V 5 bases and J 4 bases, with 9 bases left between them. CDR3 length equals 12 residues. The CDR3 DNA reads as TGTGCCAGCAGTCCCCTCTATTACGAGCAGTACTTC. It specifies CASSPLYYEQYF.

The chain is built from TRBV5-6 and TRBJ2-1; D gene unclear. Trimming shortened V by 2 bases and J by 4 bases, and 13 bases separated the two germline ends. Germline CDR1 SGHDT, CDR2 YYEEEE. The CDR3 consists of 15 residues. CDR3 in amino acids: CASSFRATGYNEQFF. CDR3 nucleotide sequence: TGTGCCAGCAGCTTTCGAGCGACCGGATACAATGAGCAGTTCTTC.

J is TRBJ2-2 and V is TRBV5-1, with 7 positions matching TRBD2. This CDR3 spans 16 amino acids. V shed 0 bases, J shed 3 bases, and the junction held 5 bases outside the gene matches. Germline assignment: CDR1 SGHRS and CDR2 YFSETQ. The CDR3 here is CASSLVSGIDTGELFF. The CDR3 nucleotides are TGCGCCAGCAGCTTGGTCAGCGGGATAGACACCGGGGAGCTGTTTTTT.

The CDR3 DNA sequence: TGTGCCAGCAGTGACCTAGCGGGAACGGGTGAGCAGTACTTC. Translating gives CASSDLAGTGEQYF. This chain uses TRBV2 with TRBJ2-7; 9 bases fit TRBD2. V lost 3 bases and J lost 7; bases outside the gene matches: 7. This CDR3 comprises 14 residues. Per germline, CDR1 SNHLY and CDR2 FYNNEI.

The chain is built from TRBV27 and TRBJ2-7; 9 positions match TRBD1. Unmatched junction bases numbered 13, after V lost 10 bases and J lost 9 bases. The V gene's germline CDR1 is MNHEY and CDR2 SMNVEV (reference sequence). The CDR3 runs to 13 residues. The CDR3 region is CATWGDRERGQYF. Here the CDR3 DNA reads TGTGCCACCTGGGGGGACAGGGAAAGGGGGCAGTACTTC.

The chain carries TRBV6-1 and TRBJ1-1; no definite D call. The germline gives CDR1 MNHNS, CDR2 SASEGT. The CDR3 is made up of 12 amino acids. V gave up 6 bases and J gave up 4 bases, with 9 bases separating them. CDR3 residues: CASRRGLTEAFF. In nucleotides, the CDR3 is TGTGCCAGCAGGCGGGGTCTCACTGAAGCTTTCTTT.

The rearrangement uses TRBV7-6 and TRBJ2-3, with 10 bases lining up with TRBD2. CDR3 size: 15 residues. Germline loops: CDR1 SGHVS, CDR2 FNYEAQ. Trimming cost V 2 bases and J 6 bases; bases outside gene matches: 5. CDR3 nucleotide sequence: TGTGCCAGCAGCTTACTGACTAGCGGGCCGGATACGCAGTATTTT. Encoded protein: CASSLLTSGPDTQYF.

This chain links TRBV6-5 with TRBJ2-5; 7 bases agree with TRBD2. J was trimmed by 0 bases and V by 5 bases; bases with no gene match: 6. CDR1 MNHEY and CDR2 SVGAGI come from the germline V gene. This CDR3 is built from 15 residues. The DNA of the CDR3 is TGTGCCAGCAGTACAAGCGGGGACTACCAAGAGACCCAGTACTTC. Amino acids: CASSTSGDYQETQYF.

This chain uses TRBV5-1 with TRBJ2-2, with 7 nucleotides matching TRBD1. Germline V lookup: CDR1 SGHRS, CDR2 YFSETQ. V lost 2 bases to trimming and J lost 6 bases; unmatched junction nucleotides: 1. The CDR3 extends over 13 amino acids. CDR3 in DNA: TGCGCCAGCAGCTTAACAGGGGCCGGGGAGCTGTTTTTT. It codes for CASSLTGAGELFF.

The chain carries TRBV4-2 and TRBJ2-7, with TRBD2 identical over 12 bases. Germline V CDR1 and CDR2: LGHNA, YNFKEQ. The CDR3 covers 15 residues. V shed 1 base and J 3 bases; nucleotides not matched to a gene: 1. The CDR3 loop reads CASSQGTSGNYEQYF. The CDR3 region has the DNA TGTGCCAGCAGCCAAGGGACTAGCGGGAACTACGAGCAGTACTTC.

The genes are TRBV7-6 and TRBJ2-3; perhaps TRBD2 as D (6 bases). The germline V and J ends were trimmed by 5 bases and 0 bases, with 12 bases remaining between them. CDR1 and CDR2 (germline): SGHVS, FNYEAQ. The CDR3 spans 15 residues. For the CDR3, the DNA is TGTGCCAGCAGCGCGGGACTTAGAAGCACAGATACGCAGTATTTT. Protein sequence: CASSAGLRSTDTQYF.

The V and J genes are TRBV27 and TRBJ2-7; TRBD1 matches at 7 bases. Per germline, CDR1 MNHEY and CDR2 SMNVEV (reference sequence). There are 13 residues in the CDR3. The V gene end was trimmed by 6 bases and the J gene end by 1 base; junction bases not matched to a gene: 3. As DNA, the CDR3 is TGTGCCAGCAGCCGCAGGGGGTCCTACGAGCAGTACTTC. This gives the protein CASSRRGSYEQYF.

The CDR3 is CAATRGRFSNEQFF. Written as DNA, the CDR3 is TGTGCCGCCACCCGCGGGAGGTTTTCCAATGAGCAGTTCTTC. The chain links TRBV10-3 to TRBJ2-1; TRBD2 aligns across 8 bases. The CDR3 runs 14 residues. Germline V CDR1 and CDR2: ENHRY, SYGVKD. Germline trimming cut 11 bases from V and 6 bases from J; bases unmatched to any gene: 12.

This chain uses TRBV7-9 with TRBJ2-7; TRBD1 aligns across 10 bases. Germline V gene sequence: CDR1 SEHNR, CDR2 FQNEAQ (reference sequence). The trim removed 5 bases at V and 5 bases at J, leaving 6 bases unmatched. The CDR3 has 14 amino acids. The CDR3 region is CASSLTGGFDEQYF. In DNA form, the CDR3 reads TGTGCCAGCAGCCTGACAGGGGGCTTTGACGAGCAGTACTTC.

This sequence joins TRBV7-9 and TRBJ2-7, with 10 bases aligning to TRBD1. CDR3 size: 15 residues. Germline-derived CDR1 and CDR2 are SEHNR and FQNEAQ (reference sequence). Trimming took 3 bases from V and 5 from J; bases not matched to a gene: 7. In DNA, the CDR3 is TGTGCCAGCAGCTTTGGGGACAGGGGCGACCACGAGCAGTACTTC. It translates to CASSFGDRGDHEQYF.

The chain couples TRBV13 to TRBJ2-5, with TRBD1 identical over 9 bases. Germline assignment: CDR1 PRHDT and CDR2 FYEKMQ (reference sequence). Trimming took 2 bases from V and 4 from J; bases not matched to a gene: 5. The CDR3 is 15 amino acids. Written as DNA, the CDR3 is TGTGCCAGCAGCTTAAGGGGACAGGGAAGAGAGACCCAGTACTTC. Translated: CASSLRGQGRETQYF.

This clone has a single count. The V gene is TRBV2, the J gene TRBJ1-4; tentative D call: TRBD1 (6 bases). The germline gives CDR1 SNHLY, CDR2 FYNNEI. The V end was cut by 9 bases, the J end by 0 bases, with 14 bases between. This CDR3 comprises 15 residues. In DNA, the CDR3 is TGTGCCAGAGGGGAAGACAGGCCAACTAATGAAAAACTGTTTTTT. It is translated as CARGEDRPTNEKLFF.

The J gene is TRBJ1-5, the V gene TRBV5-6; the D gene is possibly TRBD1 (5 bases). The CDR3 spans 16 residues. Per germline, CDR1 SGHDT and CDR2 YYEEEE. V shed 4 bases and J shed 6 bases, with 20 bases lying between them. The CDR3 DNA reads TGTGCCAGCAGCCGCACGGGGGATCAGTTAAGTCAGCCCCAGCATTTT. It specifies CASSRTGDQLSQPQHF.

This rearrangement joins TRBV5-6 to TRBJ2-6; no clear D gene. The V end lost 2 bases, the J end lost 2 bases, and 8 bases lay between the germline ends. This CDR3 has 15 residues. Germline CDR1 SGHDT, CDR2 YYEEEE. DNA for the CDR3: TGTGCCAGCAGCTTCGATCTAGCTGGGGCCAACGTCCTGACTTTC. This encodes CASSFDLAGANVLTF.

This clone was seen only a few times. The chain employs TRBV18 and TRBJ1-3; weak D call: TRBD1 (6 bases). The CDR3 sequence is 19 residues long. Trimming took 3 bases from V and 7 from J, leaving 28 bases between them. Per germline, CDR1 KGHSH and CDR2 LQKENI. The DNA for the CDR3 is TGTGCCAGCTCACCCGTAACTACACAGGGTTCGTCTCTGGGGAACACCATATATTTT. Amino acids: CASSPVTTQGSSLGNTIYF. The full variable domain, rest sourced from reference TRBV18 and TRBJ1-3, is NAGVMQNPRHLVRRRGQEARLRCSPMKGHSHVYWYRQLPEEGLKFMVYLQKENIIDESGMPKERFSAEFPKEGPSILRIQQVVRGDSAAYFCASSPVTTQGSSLGNTIYFGEGSWLTVV.

The chain joins TRBV27 to TRBJ2-1, with 12 bases that match TRBD2. Germline V gene sequence: CDR1 MNHEY, CDR2 SMNVEV (reference sequence). The length of the CDR3 is 15 residues. V gave up 2 bases and J gave up 7 bases; unmatched junction bases: 3. Here the CDR3 DNA reads TGTGCCAGCAGTTTAGCTAGCGGGGGGGGAAATGAGCAGTTCTTC. As protein: CASSLASGGGNEQFF.

The chain couples TRBV19 to TRBJ1-3; no reliable D call. The ends were cut back, 5 bases at V and 7 bases at J, with 18 bases in the middle. The germline CDR1 and CDR2 sequences are LNHDA and SQIVND (reference sequence). The CDR3 runs 15 residues. Here the CDR3 DNA reads TGTGCCAGTAGTGTCCATAAGCCATTCGGTAACACCATATATTTT. Translating gives CASSVHKPFGNTIYF.

The genes are TRBV27 and TRBJ1-5; 7 bases are a match to TRBD1. Germline V gene lookup returns CDR1 MNHEY and CDR2 SMNVEV (reference sequence). The CDR3 is made up of 15 amino acids. V dropped 3 bases and J dropped 4; count of bases not matched to a gene: 6. Written as DNA, the CDR3 is TGTGCCAGCAGTTTGGTGACAGGGCCTAATCAGCCCCAGCATTTT. This sequence encodes CASSLVTGPNQPQHF.